The rows below give T cell receptor beta chains drawn from one sample of a study of identical twins. TCRdb processed the 5' RACE reads anew with MiXCR; each CDR3 protein has one entry. The data contain around 280,000 distinct CDR3 sequences, more than 6.5% of them singletons. These data were also filed under a second study, of yellow fever vaccine responses in identical twins.

The sample comprised memory (CD45RO+) T cells sorted from blood. These receptors all stem from a woman aged 18 to 35 in good health. Both conserved end residues are trimmed from each CDR3.

j_gene | v_gene | CDR3aa
TRBJ1-2 | TRBV3-1 | ASSPTLGVSGLANYGYT
TRBJ2-5 | TRBV14 | ASSQEGRILEETQY
TRBJ2-7 | TRBV5-6 | ASSSRWSAGGPGEQY
TRBJ2-1 | TRBV3-1 | ASSPGGTSDEQF
TRBJ1-4 | TRBV10-3 | AISASPPRDRSEEKLF
TRBJ2-7 | TRBV20-1 | SASPTGTADYEQY
TRBJ1-2 | TRBV12-3/TRBV12-4 | ASSSEGKANYGYT
TRBJ1-5 | TRBV27 | ASSARRLDNQPQH
TRBJ1-1 | TRBV20-1 | SARTGRDTEAF
TRBJ2-3 | TRBV5-5 | ASSLGRRGDTQY
TRBJ2-5 | TRBV15 | ATSREGLAVVETQY
TRBJ2-7 | TRBV5-1 | ASSFSTSGSGEQY
TRBJ1-1 | TRBV5-1 | ASSLPGVVAEAF
TRBJ2-3 | TRBV11-3 | ASSLLGVLTDTQY
TRBJ1-3 | TRBV6-1 | ASRSGLPSGNTIY
TRBJ2-1 | TRBV4-2 | ASSQTDGYNEQF
TRBJ2-1 | TRBV7-9 | ASASGVYNEQF
TRBJ2-3 | TRBV7-6 | ASSLGLATSTDTQY
TRBJ2-2 | TRBV10-3 | AISEEGRGSRELF
TRBJ2-5 | TRBV6-1 | ASSPLGGGQTQY
TRBJ2-1 | TRBV12-3/TRBV12-4 | ASSFLQGTFSEQF
TRBJ2-2 | TRBV6-1 | ASSDPMGSELF
TRBJ1-1 | TRBV7-9 | ASSRQGIETF
TRBJ2-6 | TRBV20-1 | SAAGTGLSSGANVLT
TRBJ2-2 | TRBV18 | ASSPRATGELF
TRBJ2-5 | TRBV3-1 | ASSQVGSKGETQY
TRBJ2-6 | TRBV5-1 | ASSLGHLSSGANVLT
TRBJ1-6 | TRBV7-8 | ASNGQAYSPLH
TRBJ2-2 | TRBV7-9 | ASRGDGRSTGELF
TRBJ1-2 | TRBV18 | ASSPQETSVGYT
TRBJ2-5 | TRBV20-1 | SARLAGILETQY